A single TCR beta chain is shown here with its context. Its target is unknown. Clones were sequenced by immunoSEQ multiplex PCR, and TCRdb holds only the in-frame ones, with some missing. The data contain approximately 280,000 clones, approximately 87% of them singletons. This entry belongs to a study of cytomegalovirus exposure and HLA in healthy donors. Study-wide points: As was reported, the classifier diagnosed cytomegalovirus status with high specificity and sensitivity. Some TCR beta chains (roughly 150 of them) were listed as cytomegalovirus-associated.

V lost 2 bases, J lost 2 bases, and 24 bases lay in between. Germline V gene lookup returns CDR1 MNHEY and CDR2 SMNVEV (reference sequence). The CDR3 length is 20 residues. Source material: PBMCs. The genes are TRBV27 and TRBJ2-2, with D perhaps TRBD2 (6 bases). The receptor's source is a woman aged 18 to 35 in good health and CMV-seronegative. The CDR3: CASSLRVLGEAQLNTGELFF. Here the CDR3 DNA reads TGTGCCAGCAGTTTACGGGTCCTCGGGGAGGCACAATTAAACACCGGGGAGCTGTTTTTT.